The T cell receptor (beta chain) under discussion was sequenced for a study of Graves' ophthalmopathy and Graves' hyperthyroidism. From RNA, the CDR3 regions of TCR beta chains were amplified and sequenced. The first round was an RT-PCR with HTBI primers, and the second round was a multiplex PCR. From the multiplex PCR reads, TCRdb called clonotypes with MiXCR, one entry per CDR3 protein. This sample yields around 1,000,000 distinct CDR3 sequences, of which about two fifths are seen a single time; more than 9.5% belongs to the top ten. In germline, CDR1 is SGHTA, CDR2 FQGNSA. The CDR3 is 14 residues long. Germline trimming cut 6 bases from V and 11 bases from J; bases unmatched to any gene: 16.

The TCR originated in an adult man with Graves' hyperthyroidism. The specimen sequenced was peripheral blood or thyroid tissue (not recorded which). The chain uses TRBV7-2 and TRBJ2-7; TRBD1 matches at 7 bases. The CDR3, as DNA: TGTGCCAGCAGTTACGGGACAGCCGTAGGGGTGGAGTACTTC. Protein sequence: CASSYGTAVGVEYF.